This entry lists 32 T cell receptor beta chains sequenced from one sample in a study of graft-versus-host responses after intestinal transplantation. The data were produced by immunoSEQ multiplex PCR, yet TCRdb's version contains in-frame clones alone and is incomplete. The top ten hold approximately 0.07% of the sample, which has some 100,000 clones, about 90% seen once. These receptors lack a known antigen. The sample here was unstimulated CD8+ T cells sorted from spleen or lymph node cells, taken before transplant. These receptors were collected from a human donor who was the organ donor for an intestinal transplant.

This rearrangement joins TRBV4-1 to TRBJ2-7; D call uncertain. CDR1 and CDR2 (germline): MGHRA, YSYEKL. Trimming removed 0 bases at V and 2 bases at J, with 8 bases between. This CDR3 is built from 14 residues. The CDR3 nucleotides read TGCGCCAGCAGCCAAGACTACCGCCCCTACGAGCAGTACTTC. Amino acids: CASSQDYRPYEQYF.

The gene calls are TRBV30 and TRBJ1-2; D possibly corresponds to TRBD1 (6 bases). Germline V CDR1 and CDR2: GTSNPN, SVGIG (reference sequence). V lost 1 base, J lost 7 bases, and 10 bases lay in between. The CDR3 is 12 residues long. CDR3 bases: TGTGCCTGGAGTGGCAACAGGGCTGGCTACACCTTC. Translation gives CAWSGNRAGYTF.

The chain couples TRBV5-1 to TRBJ1-1; TRBD1 is a possible D gene (6 bases). Germline assignment: CDR1 SGHRS and CDR2 YFSETQ. This CDR3 has 15 amino acids. V was clipped by 2 bases and J by 4 bases, with 15 bases between them. The CDR3 spells CASSLGGGIFTEAFF. The CDR3 DNA reads as TGCGCCAGCAGCTTAGGGGGGGGGATCTTCACTGAAGCTTTCTTT.

The chain carries TRBV5-4 and TRBJ1-2, with TRBD1 identical over 8 bases. The CDR3 sequence is 13 residues long. Germline CDR1 is SGHNT and CDR2 is YYREEE (reference sequence). The trim removed 4 bases at V and 7 bases at J, leaving 6 bases unmatched. The CDR3 sequence is CASSGGQVPGYTF. DNA of the CDR3: TGTGCCAGCAGCGGGGGACAGGTCCCTGGCTACACCTTC.

The chain recombines TRBV6-5 with TRBJ2-1; 9 bases agree with TRBD2. The CDR3 has 15 amino acids. Germline V gene sequence: CDR1 MNHEY, CDR2 SVGAGI. V dropped 7 bases and J dropped 10; count of bases not matched to a gene: 14. CDR3 bases: TGTGCCAGCACCTTAGCGGGAGATGGGTTGCTGGAGCAGTTCTTC. As protein: CASTLAGDGLLEQFF.

The chain employs TRBV30 and TRBJ1-1; D remains unclear. Germline CDR1 and CDR2: GTSNPN and SVGIG (reference sequence). Trimming removed 0 bases from V and 8 bases from J, with 7 bases in between. This CDR3 comprises 11 residues. The CDR3 bases are TGTGCCTGGAGTGTAAGTAGAGAAGCTTTCTTT. Encoded protein: CAWSVSREAFF.

The rearrangement joins TRBV28 to TRBJ2-1; D possibly corresponds to TRBD2 (6 bases). Germline V gene sequence: CDR1 MDHEN, CDR2 SYDVKM. The V end lost 2 bases, the J end lost 6 bases, and 17 bases lay between the germline ends. The CDR3 length is 16 residues. DNA of the CDR3: TGTGCCAGCAGTTTAGGGTCTTCGTGGGGGGTCAATGAGCAGTTCTTC. It codes for CASSLGSSWGVNEQFF.

J is TRBJ1-5 and V is TRBV6-1; D unclear. The CDR3 covers 16 residues. V was cut by 1 base and J by 0 bases, with 10 bases left in between. Germline V gene sequence: CDR1 MNHNS, CDR2 SASEGT. CDR3 region: CASSEVQRYSNQPQHF. CDR3 DNA sequence: TGTGCCAGCAGTGAAGTGCAGCGTTATAGCAATCAGCCCCAGCATTTT.

This chain links TRBV9 with TRBJ1-1, with 7 bases aligning to TRBD1. CDR3 length equals 13 residues. V shed 3 bases, J shed 11 bases, and the junction held 10 bases outside the gene matches. The V gene's germline CDR1 is SGDLS and CDR2 YYNGEE. The CDR3 DNA follows: TGTGCCAGCAGCGAGACTACAGGGGCGACGGCTTTCTTT. Protein product: CASSETTGATAFF.

The rearrangement joins TRBV11-3 to TRBJ1-2, with D possibly matching TRBD1 (6 bases). The CDR3 consists of 13 residues. CDR1 is SGHNT, CDR2 YENEEA, per germline. Trimming cost V 3 bases and J 4 bases, with 9 bases left between them. This chain's CDR3 is CASSFGTPYGYTF. DNA for the CDR3: TGTGCCAGCAGCTTCGGGACACCCTATGGCTACACCTTC.

V and J are TRBV25-1 and TRBJ2-3, with a tentative D call TRBD1 (6 bases). The length of the CDR3 is 13 residues. V lost 4 bases to trimming and J lost 1 base, with 6 bases between them. In germline, CDR1 is MGHDK, CDR2 SYGVNS. CDR3 in DNA: TGTGCCAGCAGTGCAGGGGGCACAGATACGCAGTATTTT. Its protein is CASSAGGTDTQYF.

This rearrangement joins TRBV11-2 to TRBJ2-1; weak D call: TRBD2 (5 bases). Germline CDR1 reads SGHAT; CDR2 reads FQNNGV. The CDR3 consists of 17 residues. Trimming took 1 base from V and 2 from J, leaving 15 bases between them. CDR3 protein: CASSLGRPAATYNEQFF. For the CDR3, the DNA is TGTGCCAGCAGCTTAGGTAGACCAGCGGCCACCTACAATGAGCAGTTCTTC.

The CDR3 region is CASSLDMRDVVETQYF. The CDR3 DNA reads as TGTGCCAGCAGCTTAGATATGCGGGACGTCGTAGAGACCCAGTACTTC. The V call is TRBV7-8, the J call TRBJ2-5, with D perhaps TRBD2 (6 bases). Trimming cost V 1 base and J 4 bases, with 16 bases left between them. There are 16 residues in the CDR3. CDR1 SGHVS and CDR2 FQNEAQ come from the germline V gene.

The chain uses TRBV27 and TRBJ2-2; D remains unclear. There are 13 residues in the CDR3. The V end lost 5 bases, the J end lost 6 bases, and 10 bases lay between the germline ends. Looked up from germline, CDR1 is MNHEY and CDR2 is SMNVEV (reference sequence). The chain's CDR3 is CASSPYISGELFF. The CDR3 DNA is TGTGCCAGCAGTCCCTATATCTCCGGGGAGCTGTTTTTT.

The gene calls are TRBV4-1 and TRBJ2-1; D might be TRBD1 (5 bases). Trimming left V 0 bases short and J 5 bases short, with 5 bases between. CDR3 size: 13 residues. Germline-derived CDR1 and CDR2 are MGHRA and YSYEKL. The CDR3 DNA sequence: TGCGCCAGCAGCCAAGAAGGGGACAATGAGCAGTTCTTC. Translation: CASSQEGDNEQFF.

The chain is built from TRBV4-1 and TRBJ2-6, with TRBD1 matching 11 bases. The ends lost 0 bases at V and 0 bases at J; junction bases unmatched: 7. Germline-derived CDR1 and CDR2 are MGHRA and YSYEKL. The length of the CDR3 is 20 residues. CDR3 coding DNA: TGCGCCAGCAGCCAAGAGAGGGGGACAGGGGGAATCTCTGGGGCCAACGTCCTGACTTTC. Its protein product is CASSQERGTGGISGANVLTF.

The chain employs TRBV14 and TRBJ1-1; D might be TRBD1 (5 bases). Trimming stripped 0 bases from V and 5 bases from J, with 10 bases between. Germline V lookup: CDR1 SGHDN, CDR2 FVKESK. The CDR3 consists of 14 residues. For the CDR3, the DNA is TGTGCCAGCAGCCAAGATCTTGGGGGGACTGAAGCTTTCTTT. It specifies CASSQDLGGTEAFF.

The chain recombines TRBV9 with TRBJ2-1; TRBD2 matches at 12 bases. CDR1 is SGDLS and CDR2 is YYNGEE in the germline V gene. The CDR3 has 14 amino acids. V dropped 4 bases and J dropped 6; count of bases not matched to a gene: 2. CDR3 residues: CASSPGLAGNEQFF. Here the CDR3 DNA reads TGTGCCAGCAGCCCGGGACTAGCGGGCAATGAGCAGTTCTTC.

This clone has a single count. The chain couples TRBV13 to TRBJ1-1; perhaps TRBD1 as D (5 bases). Germline values: CDR1 PRHDT, CDR2 FYEKMQ (reference sequence). The CDR3 sequence is 14 residues long. Trimming stripped 6 bases from V and 3 bases from J, with 14 bases between. CDR3 loop: CASSRVDRDTEAFF. The CDR3, as DNA: TGTGCCAGCAGTCGAGTAGACAGAGACACTGAAGCTTTCTTT. Supplemented by reference TRBV13 and TRBJ1-1, the full variable domain reads AAGVIQSPRHLIKEKRETATLKCYPIPRHDTVYWYQQGPGQDPQFLISFYEKMQSDKGSIPDRFSAQQFSDYHSELNMSSLELGDSALYFCASSRVDRDTEAFFGQGTRLTVV.

The V call is TRBV6-5, the J call TRBJ2-1; D might be TRBD1 (5 bases). The CDR3 has 16 amino acids. In germline, CDR1 is MNHEY, CDR2 SVGAGI. The V end lost 3 bases, the J end lost 2 bases, and 14 bases lay between the germline ends. CDR3 sequence (DNA): TGTGCCAGCAGTTATTCCCGGACACCTACCTACAATGAGCAGTTCTTC. Translating it yields CASSYSRTPTYNEQFF.

V is TRBV28 and J is TRBJ2-3; D unclear. CDR3 length equals 15 residues. V dropped 3 bases and J dropped 6 bases, with 16 bases sitting between them. The V gene's germline CDR1 is MDHEN and CDR2 SYDVKM. CDR3 region: CASSFLTPIRDTQYF. CDR3 DNA sequence: TGTGCCAGCAGTTTTCTGACACCCATTAGGGATACGCAGTATTTT.

The CDR3 DNA reads TGTGCCAGCAGCTTAGATGTGCGGGCAGACTACAATGAGCAGTTCTTC. This codes for CASSLDVRADYNEQFF. The chain recombines TRBV11-2 with TRBJ2-1; D is possibly TRBD2 (5 bases). CDR3 size: 16 residues. Between the trimmed V and J ends, which lost 0 bases and 3 bases, there was a span of 12 bases. Germline CDR1 reads SGHAT; CDR2 reads FQNNGV.

This rearrangement joins TRBV5-1 to TRBJ2-3; a possible D gene is TRBD2 (5 bases). Per germline, CDR1 SGHRS and CDR2 YFSETQ. V was pared by 2 bases and J by 1 base, with 8 bases between. This CDR3 contains 14 residues. For the CDR3, the DNA is TGCGCCAGCAGCTTCGGGGTGGGCACAGATACGCAGTATTTT. Translation: CASSFGVGTDTQYF.

In this sample, this clone turned up once. This chain joins TRBV27 and TRBJ2-7, with D perhaps TRBD1 (6 bases). Germline V gene lookup returns CDR1 MNHEY and CDR2 SMNVEV (reference sequence). This CDR3 is 15 amino acids long. With 2 bases removed from V and 3 bases from J, the gap between germline ends came to 14 bases. CDR3 amino acids: CASSLGTSPRYEQYF. The CDR3 DNA reads as TGTGCCAGCAGTTTAGGGACATCGCCTCGCTACGAGCAGTACTTC.

This clone was recorded once. This rearrangement joins TRBV13 to TRBJ2-5, with TRBD2 identical over 10 bases. The CDR3 consists of 15 residues. Germline V lookup: CDR1 PRHDT, CDR2 FYEKMQ (reference sequence). The V and J ends lost 1 base and 5 bases, in that order; junction bases with no gene match: 4. The CDR3 protein is CASSLEAGGSETQYF. DNA of the CDR3: TGTGCCAGCAGCTTAGAAGCGGGGGGGAGTGAGACCCAGTACTTC.

This clone was seen a single time. J is TRBJ1-5 and V is TRBV28; 8 bases map to TRBD1. The CDR3 consists of 15 residues. The V and J ends lost 5 bases and 7 bases, in that order; junction bases with no gene match: 10. Germline V lookup: CDR1 MDHEN, CDR2 SYDVKM. The CDR3 reads CASSPTGGFGQPQHF. Written as DNA, the CDR3 is TGTGCCAGCAGTCCTACAGGGGGTTTTGGGCAGCCCCAGCATTTT.

This CDR3 is CSVPPGQGADWNYGYTF. The DNA for the CDR3 is TGCAGCGTTCCTCCGGGACAGGGGGCAGATTGGAACTATGGCTACACCTTC. This sequence joins TRBV29-1 and TRBJ1-2; 12 bases map to TRBD1. Per germline, CDR1 SQVTM and CDR2 ANQGSEA. The V segment lost 5 bases and the J segment 2 bases; nucleotides outside the gene matches: 12. The CDR3 extends over 17 amino acids.

This chain connects TRBV7-2 to TRBJ2-4; tentative D call: TRBD2 (5 bases). V shed 4 bases and J shed 3 bases, with 13 bases lying between them. The CDR3 contains 15 residues. Germline loops: CDR1 SGHTA, CDR2 FQGNSA. Here the CDR3 DNA reads TGTGCCAGCAGCTATGTTGGGAGTGACAAAAACATTCAGTACTTC. It translates to CASSYVGSDKNIQYF.

This chain uses TRBV28 with TRBJ2-2; D gene ambiguous. This CDR3 comprises 11 residues. Trimming removed 4 bases at V and 7 bases at J, with 4 bases between. CDR1 is MDHEN and CDR2 is SYDVKM in the germline V gene. CDR3 nucleotides: TGTGCCAGCAGTTCGTACGGGGAGCTGTTTTTT. Its translation: CASSSYGELFF.

The rearrangement joins TRBV7-9 to TRBJ2-3; D not resolved. CDR3 length: 12 residues. CDR1 is SEHNR and CDR2 is FQNEAQ in the germline V gene (reference sequence). Trimming took 4 bases from V and 6 from J, leaving 8 bases between them. The CDR3 coding sequence is TGTGCCAGCAGCTACACGTTGGATACGCAGTATTTT. Encoded protein: CASSYTLDTQYF.

The J gene is TRBJ2-4, the V gene TRBV13; 9 nucleotides align to TRBD1. Germline lookup yields CDR1 PRHDT and CDR2 FYEKMQ (reference sequence). The J segment lost 2 bases and the V segment lost 5 bases, leaving 4 bases of the junction unmatched. The CDR3 has 15 residues. The CDR3 nucleotides are TGTGCCAGCAGCGAGGACAGGGGATCCAAAAACATTCAGTACTTC. This encodes CASSEDRGSKNIQYF. The full variable domain, in which reference TRBV13 and TRBJ2-4 provide the parts outside the CDR3, is AAGVIQSPRHLIKEKRETATLKCYPIPRHDTVYWYQQGPGQDPQFLISFYEKMQSDKGSIPDRFSAQQFSDYHSELNMSSLELGDSALYFCASSEDRGSKNIQYFGAGTRLSVL.

This clone is a singleton in its sample. The J gene is TRBJ2-7, the V gene TRBV9, with 10 bases matching TRBD2. V was pared by 5 bases and J by 0 bases, with 5 bases of the junction left unmatched. The CDR3 has 15 amino acids. Germline V gene sequence: CDR1 SGDLS, CDR2 YYNGEE. DNA of the CDR3: TGTGCCAGCAGTATTACTAGCGGGGTCTCCTACGAGCAGTACTTC. Translation gives CASSITSGVSYEQYF.